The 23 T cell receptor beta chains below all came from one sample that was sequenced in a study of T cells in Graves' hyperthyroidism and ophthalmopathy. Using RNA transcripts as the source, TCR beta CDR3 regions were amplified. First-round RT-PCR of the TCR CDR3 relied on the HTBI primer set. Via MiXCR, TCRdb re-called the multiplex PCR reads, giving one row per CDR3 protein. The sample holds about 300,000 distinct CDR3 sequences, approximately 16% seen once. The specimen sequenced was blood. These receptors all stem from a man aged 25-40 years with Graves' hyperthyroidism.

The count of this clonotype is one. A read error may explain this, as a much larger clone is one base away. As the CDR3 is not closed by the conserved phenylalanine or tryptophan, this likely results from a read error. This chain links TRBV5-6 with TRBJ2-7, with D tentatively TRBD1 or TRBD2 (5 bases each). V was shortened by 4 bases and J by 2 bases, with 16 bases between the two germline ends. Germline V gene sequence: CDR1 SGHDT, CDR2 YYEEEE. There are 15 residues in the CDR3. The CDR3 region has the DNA TGTGCCAGCAGCGCCGGTCCCGGGACCACCTACGAGCAGTACTCC. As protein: CASSAGPGTTYEQYS.

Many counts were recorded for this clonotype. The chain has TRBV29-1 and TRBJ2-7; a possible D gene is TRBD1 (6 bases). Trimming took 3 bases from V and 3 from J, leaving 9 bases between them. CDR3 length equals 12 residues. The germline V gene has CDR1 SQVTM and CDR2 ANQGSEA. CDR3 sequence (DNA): TGCAGCGTTGATTCACAGGGCTACGAGCAGTACTTC. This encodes CSVDSQGYEQYF.

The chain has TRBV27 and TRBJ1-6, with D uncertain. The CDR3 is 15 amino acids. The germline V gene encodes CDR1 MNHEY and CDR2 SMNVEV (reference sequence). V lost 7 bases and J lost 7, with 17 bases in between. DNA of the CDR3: TGTGCCAGCACCCCCGCTAGGCGGAACAATTCACCCCTCCACTTT. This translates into CASTPARRNNSPLHF.

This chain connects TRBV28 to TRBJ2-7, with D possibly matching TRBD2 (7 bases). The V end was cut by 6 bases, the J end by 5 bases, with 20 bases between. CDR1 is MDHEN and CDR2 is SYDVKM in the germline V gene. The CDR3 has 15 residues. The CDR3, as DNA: TGTGCCAGCAGCCAAGGAAAGTGGGGGGGCGACGAGCAGTACTTC. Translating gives CASSQGKWGGDEQYF.

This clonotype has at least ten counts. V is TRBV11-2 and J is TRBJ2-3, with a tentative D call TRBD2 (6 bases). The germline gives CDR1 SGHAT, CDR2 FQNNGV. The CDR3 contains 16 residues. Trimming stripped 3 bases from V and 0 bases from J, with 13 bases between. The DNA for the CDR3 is TGTGCCAGCAGCTTTGGGTCCAGCGGGAGCACAGATACGCAGTATTTT. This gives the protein CASSFGSSGSTDTQYF.

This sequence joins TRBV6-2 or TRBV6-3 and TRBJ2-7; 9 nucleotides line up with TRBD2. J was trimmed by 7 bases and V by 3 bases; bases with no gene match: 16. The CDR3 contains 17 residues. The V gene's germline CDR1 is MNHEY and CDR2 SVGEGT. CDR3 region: CASSYSRGAGGPREQYF. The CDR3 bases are TGTGCCAGCAGTTATTCCCGGGGTGCGGGAGGGCCGCGAGAGCAGTACTTC.

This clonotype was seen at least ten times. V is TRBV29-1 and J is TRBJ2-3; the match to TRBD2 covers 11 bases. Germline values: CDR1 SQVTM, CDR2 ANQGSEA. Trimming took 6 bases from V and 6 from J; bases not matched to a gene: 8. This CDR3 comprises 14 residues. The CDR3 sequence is CSVLLAGVGDTQYF. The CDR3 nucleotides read TGCAGCGTCTTACTAGCGGGAGTAGGCGATACGCAGTATTTT.

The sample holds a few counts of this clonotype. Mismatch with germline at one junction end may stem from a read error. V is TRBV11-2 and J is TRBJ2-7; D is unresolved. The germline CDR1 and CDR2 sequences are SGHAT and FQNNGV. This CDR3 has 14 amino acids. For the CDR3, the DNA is TGTGCCAGCACCTTAATCGAGAGACACTACGAGCAGTACTTC. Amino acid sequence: CASTLIERHYEQYF.

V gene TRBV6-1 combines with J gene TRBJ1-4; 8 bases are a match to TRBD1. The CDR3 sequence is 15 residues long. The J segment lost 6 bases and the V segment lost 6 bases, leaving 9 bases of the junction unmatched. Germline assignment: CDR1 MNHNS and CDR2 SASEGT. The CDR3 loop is CASREGQVFDEKLFF. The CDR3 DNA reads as TGTGCCAGCAGGGAGGGACAGGTGTTCGATGAAAAACTGTTTTTT.

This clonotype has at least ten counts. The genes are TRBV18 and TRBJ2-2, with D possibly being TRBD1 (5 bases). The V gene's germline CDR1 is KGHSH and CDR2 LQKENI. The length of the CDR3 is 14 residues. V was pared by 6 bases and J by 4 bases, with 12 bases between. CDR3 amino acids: CASSLGATTGELFF. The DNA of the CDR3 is TGTGCCAGCTCCCTAGGGGCGACCACCGGGGAGCTGTTTTTT.

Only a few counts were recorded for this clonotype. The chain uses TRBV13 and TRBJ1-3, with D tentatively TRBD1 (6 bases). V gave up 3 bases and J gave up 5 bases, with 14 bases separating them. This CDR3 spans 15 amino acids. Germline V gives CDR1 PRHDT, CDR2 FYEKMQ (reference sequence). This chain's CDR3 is CASSFPSGERNTIYF. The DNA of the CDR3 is TGTGCCAGCAGCTTTCCATCAGGGGAGCGAAACACCATATATTTT.

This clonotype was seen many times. In DNA form, the CDR3 reads TGTGCCACCAGCCGGTCCCGACAGGGATTGAAGCAGTACTTC. Its translation: CATSRSRQGLKQYF. The rearrangement links TRBV15 to TRBJ2-7, with 7 bases fitting TRBD1. Losses at the gene ends were 5 bases for V and 8 bases for J; bases not matched to a gene: 12. This CDR3 is built from 14 residues. The V gene's germline CDR1 is LNHNV and CDR2 YYDKDF (reference sequence). Using reference TRBV15 and TRBJ2-7 for the parts outside the CDR3, the full variable domain is DAMVIQNPRYQVTQFGKPVTLSCSQTLNHNVMYWYQQKSSQAPKLLFHYYDKDFNNEADTPDNFQSRRPNTSFCFLDIRSPGLGDTAMYLCATSRSRQGLKQYFGPGTRLTVT.

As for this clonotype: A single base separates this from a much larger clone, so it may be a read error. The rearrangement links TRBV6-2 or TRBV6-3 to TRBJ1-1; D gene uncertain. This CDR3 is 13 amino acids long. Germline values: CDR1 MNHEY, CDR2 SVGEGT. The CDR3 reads CVNGPGRNTEAFF. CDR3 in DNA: TGTGTCAACGGGCCGGGGAGGAACACTGAAGCTTTCTTT.

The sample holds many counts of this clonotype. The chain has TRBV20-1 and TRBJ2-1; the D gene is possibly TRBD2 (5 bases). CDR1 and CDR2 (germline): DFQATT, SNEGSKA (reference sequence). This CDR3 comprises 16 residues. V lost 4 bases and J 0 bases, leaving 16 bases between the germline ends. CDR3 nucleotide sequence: TGCAGTGCTAATCTGTTGCGGGCGGGCTCCTACAATGAGCAGTTCTTC. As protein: CSANLLRAGSYNEQFF.

In DNA, the CDR3 is TGCAGTGCGCCCACAGGGCGTGACACCGGGGAGCTGTTTTTT. Protein: CSAPTGRDTGELFF. This rearrangement joins TRBV20-1 to TRBJ2-2; D may be TRBD1 (6 bases). The CDR3 sequence is 14 residues long. The germline CDR1 and CDR2 sequences are DFQATT and SNEGSKA (reference sequence). The ends were cut back, 6 bases at V and 3 bases at J, with 14 bases in the middle.

CDR3 bases: TGTGCCAGCAGCTCATCCCGGGACAGCGCGTACCACACCTTC. Translating gives CASSSSRDSAYHTF. V is TRBV7-2 and J is TRBJ1-2; 7 bases agree with TRBD1. J lost 12 bases, V lost 4 bases, and 14 bases had no gene match. Per germline, CDR1 SGHTA and CDR2 FQGNSA. This CDR3 region has 14 residues.

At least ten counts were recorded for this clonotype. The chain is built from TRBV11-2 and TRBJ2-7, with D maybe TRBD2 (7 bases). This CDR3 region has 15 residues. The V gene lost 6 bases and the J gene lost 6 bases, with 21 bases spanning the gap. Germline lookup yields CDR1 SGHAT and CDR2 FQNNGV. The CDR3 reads CASSLLGGAMGEQYF. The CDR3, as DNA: TGTGCCAGCAGTCTACTGGGGGGGGCGATGGGCGAGCAGTACTTC.

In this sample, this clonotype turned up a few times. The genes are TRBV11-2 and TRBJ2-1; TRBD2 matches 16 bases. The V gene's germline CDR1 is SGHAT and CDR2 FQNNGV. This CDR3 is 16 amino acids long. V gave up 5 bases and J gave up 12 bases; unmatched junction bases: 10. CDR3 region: CASSQDEGLAGGGQFF. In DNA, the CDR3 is TGTGCCAGCAGCCAAGATGAGGGACTAGCGGGAGGGGGGCAGTTCTTC.

The CDR3 protein is CASSYGAGGNQPQHF. As DNA, the CDR3 is TGTGCCAGCAGTTACGGAGCAGGGGGGAATCAGCCCCAGCATTTT. The genes are TRBV6-9 and TRBJ1-5; the match to TRBD1 covers 7 bases. Germline CDR1 is MNHGY and CDR2 is SVAAGI. J was trimmed by 4 bases and V by 3 bases; bases with no gene match: 6. The CDR3 sequence is 15 residues long.

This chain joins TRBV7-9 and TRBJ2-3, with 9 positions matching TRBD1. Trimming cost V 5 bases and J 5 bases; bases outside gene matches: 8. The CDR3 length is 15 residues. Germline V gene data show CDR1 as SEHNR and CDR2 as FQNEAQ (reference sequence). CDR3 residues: CASSPGDRVVDTQYF. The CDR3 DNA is TGTGCCAGCAGCCCGGGGGACAGGGTGGTAGATACGCAGTATTTT.

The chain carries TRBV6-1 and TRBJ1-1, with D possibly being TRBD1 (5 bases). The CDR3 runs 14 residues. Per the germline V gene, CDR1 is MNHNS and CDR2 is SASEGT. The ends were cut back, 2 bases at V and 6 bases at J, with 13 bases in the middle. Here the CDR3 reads CASSERGLVAEAFF. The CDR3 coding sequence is TGTGCCAGCAGTGAAAGGGGTCTGGTTGCTGAAGCTTTCTTT.

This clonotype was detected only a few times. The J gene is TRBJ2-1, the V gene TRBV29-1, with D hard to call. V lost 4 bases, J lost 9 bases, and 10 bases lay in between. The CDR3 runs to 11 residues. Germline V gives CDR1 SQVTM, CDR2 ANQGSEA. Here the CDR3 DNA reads TGCAGCGTTGTGTCCCGGCTTGAGCAGTTCTTC. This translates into CSVVSRLEQFF.

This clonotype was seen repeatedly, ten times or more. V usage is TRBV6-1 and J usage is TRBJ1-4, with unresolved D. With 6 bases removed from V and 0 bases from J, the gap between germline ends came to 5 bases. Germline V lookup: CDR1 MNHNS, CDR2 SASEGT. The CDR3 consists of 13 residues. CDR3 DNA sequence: TGTGCCAGCAGGGAGACAACTAATGAAAAACTGTTTTTT. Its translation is CASRETTNEKLFF.